This TCR beta chain was obtained from a study of T cell repertoires in cytomegalovirus infection (dated 2019 in TCRdb). The study in broad terms: Alongside well-studied HLA-B-restricted epitopes, the peptide stimulations were aimed at recently identified HLA-C-restricted CMV epitopes, whose presentation resists viral immunomodulation. The HLA type of each donor mattered for the analysis, because public TCR beta signatures pointed to carriage of CMV infection along with the matching HLA type.

This clonotype was detected only a few times. Its specific antigen is unknown. Base qualities are not provided; no much larger clone lies one nucleotide away. The germline V gene (reference sequence) sets CDR1 to SEHNR and CDR2 to FQNEAQ. V lost 5 bases and J lost 0 bases; the stretch between them is 15 bases long. The CDR3 starts with the cysteine, ends with the phenylalanine, and has 16 residues. The retained sequence is limited to the CDR3, 48 bases, with the frame set at the first base. This specimen's treatment or condition label, per the study, means: in vitro stimulation with specific CMV peptide epitopes to enrich CMV-specific T cells. On the study overall, not on this receptor specifically: In the ex vivo response, HLA-C-restricted CMV-specific TCR beta clonotypes were dominant, and in two of eight donors the single most frequent clonotype came from this HLA-C-restricted group. In both this cohort and an independent roughly 360-donor cohort, the cumulative frequency of public TCR beta family members distinguished carriers of CMV infection plus the relevant HLA type.

TCRdb names Illumina HiSeq 1500 as the instrument used. The public sequencing data were trimmed at Q25 with fastp and processed into clonotypes with MiXCR by TCRdb, which kept only in-frame beta chains. Identical CDR3 proteins give one entry, which carries the most common genes and DNA. The table for this sample lists 110,000 or so distinct CDR3 sequences; over 25% of them were counted only once. Of the sample, 41% is held by the ten largest clones. The V gene is TRBV7-9 and the J gene is TRBJ2-3; no confident D gene assignment can be made. The TCR comes from a human donor in good health (CMV status not recorded). Some clones in this sample may be carry-over from other donors' samples. This sample comprised CD8+ T cells from cultured PBMCs, obtained from culture after CMV antigen stimulation. The sequenced DNA is TGTGCCAGCAGCCCGCCGTCAGGCCGTAGCACAGATACGCAGTATTTT. It specifies CASSPPSGRSTDTQYF.